The T cell receptor (beta chain) described here comes from a study of CD8 T cells in Susac syndrome. General study findings and limits: As the study acknowledged, the number of individuals who were part of its TCR sequencing and HLA analysis was relatively small.

Concerning this clonotype: Antigen specificity is unknown.

The authors sequenced TCR beta from blood CD8+ and CD4+ T cells. CDR1 SNHLY and CDR2 FYNNEI come from the germline V gene. Losses at the gene ends were 6 bases for V and 1 base for J; bases not matched to a gene: 3. There are 14 residues in the CDR3. RNA, at about 0.45 to 1 ug, was reverse transcribed with random hexamers. TCRdb reanalysed the immunoSEQ multiplex PCR reads using MiXCR and keeps one entry per CDR3 protein. The data contain about 190,000 distinct CDR3 sequences, roughly 94% of them seen just once; the ten biggest clones take up approximately 0.1%. The V call is TRBV2, the J call TRBJ2-3; 8 nucleotides agree with TRBD1. The receptor was derived from a human donor in good health. Source material: CD4+ T cells from PBMCs. The CDR3 sequence is CASRDREGTDTQYF. CDR3 bases: TGTGCCAGCAGGGACAGGGAGGGCACAGATACGCAGTATTTT.